This T cell receptor beta chain was sequenced in a study of T cell responses to AZD1222 COVID-19 vaccine. Regarding this clone: What it binds is not known.

Produced via immunoSEQ multiplex PCR; TCRdb's table is partial and in-frame only. Seen here are about 210,000 clones, almost 95% observed once, and the top ten hold roughly 1.3%. Notes on the study in general: The study sampled repertoires only after the peak T cell response. A reported finding is that nearly half of spike-specific TCRs target unmutated variant regions.

The CDR3 extends over 16 amino acids. Deletions cut 0 bases from V and 5 bases from J, with 16 bases between. In germline, CDR1 is KGHSY, CDR2 FQNENV. Sequenced material: peripheral blood, taken on day 0 of AZD1222 vaccination. The origin of this receptor is an adult in good health. The chain employs TRBV16 and TRBJ2-5; maybe TRBD2 (7 bases). This chain's CDR3 is CASSQSRGAARETQYF. The CDR3 region has the DNA TGTGCCAGCAGCCAATCCCGGGGGGCAGCAAGGGAGACCCAGTACTTC. Full variable domain (remainder filled in from reference TRBV16 and TRBJ2-5): GEEVAQTPKHLVRGEGQKAKLYCAPIKGHSYVFWYQQVLKNEFKFLISFQNENVFDETGMPKERFSAKCLPNSPCSLEIQATKLEDSAVYFCASSQSRGAARETQYFGPGTRLLVL.